The rows below give T cell receptor beta chains drawn from one sample of a study of T cells in localized non-small cell lung cancer. Method: immunoSEQ multiplex PCR; TCRdb's copy keeps in-frame clones and lacks some. Of around 2,600 clones in the sample, approximately 24% are singletons; the top ten hold more than 9.5%. The sample here was lung tumor tissue, taken before any cancer treatment. All receptors derive from a man between 40 and 69 years old with stage I squamous cell lung carcinoma. The CDR3 runs from the conserved cysteine through the conserved F or W. D genes are given only for firm matches. Clone sizes are given selectively: once, few, many, or a class where the clone is expanded.

D gene: NA
V gene: TRBV7-1
CDR3 length: 13
clone size: medium-sized
J gene: TRBJ1-1
CDR3 protein: CASSLYVNTEAFF
CDR3 DNA: TGTGCCAGCAGCTTATACGTGAACACTGAAGCTTTCTTT

D gene: NA
V gene: TRBV11-3
CDR3 length: 15
clone size: few
J gene: TRBJ1-5
CDR3 protein: CASSFSPARNQPQHF
CDR3 DNA: TGTGCCAGCAGCTTTAGCCCGGCTCGCAATCAGCCCCAGCATTTT

D gene: NA
V gene: TRBV6-8
CDR3 length: 14
clone size: few
J gene: TRBJ2-2
CDR3 protein: CASLVWTETGELFF
CDR3 DNA: TGTGCCAGCTTAGTTTGGACTGAGACCGGGGAGCTGTTTTTT

D gene: TRBD1
V gene: TRBV11-3
CDR3 length: 15
clone size: few
J gene: TRBJ2-2
CDR3 protein: CASSLRDRDPGELFF
CDR3 DNA: TGTGCCAGCAGCTTAAGGGACAGGGATCCCGGGGAGCTGTTTTTT

D gene: TRBD1
V gene: TRBV2
CDR3 length: 14
clone size: NA
J gene: TRBJ2-7
CDR3 protein: CASSAARGQNEQYF
CDR3 DNA: TGTGCCAGCAGTGCGGCCAGGGGGCAAAACGAGCAGTACTTC

D gene: TRBD1
V gene: TRBV19
CDR3 length: 12
clone size: few
J gene: TRBJ1-1
CDR3 protein: CASSLGTEEAFF
CDR3 DNA: TGTGCCAGTAGTCTTGGGACAGAAGAAGCTTTCTTT

D gene: NA
V gene: TRBV6-8
CDR3 length: 14
clone size: NA
J gene: TRBJ1-1
CDR3 protein: CASSKPQGNAEAFF
CDR3 DNA: TGTGCCAGCAGCAAACCCCAGGGGAACGCTGAAGCTTTCTTT

D gene: NA
V gene: TRBV28
CDR3 length: 15
clone size: NA
J gene: TRBJ1-5
CDR3 protein: CASSLRGGSNQPQHF
CDR3 DNA: TGTGCCAGCAGTTTGAGGGGGGGGAGCAATCAGCCCCAGCATTTT

D gene: TRBD1
V gene: TRBV19
CDR3 length: 13
clone size: few
J gene: TRBJ1-6
CDR3 protein: CASSIIGTGGLHF
CDR3 DNA: TGTGCCAGTAGTATAATCGGGACAGGGGGCCTCCACTTT

D gene: NA
V gene: TRBV2
CDR3 length: 13
clone size: few
J gene: TRBJ2-7
CDR3 protein: CASSKKGAYEQYF
CDR3 DNA: TGTGCCAGCAGTAAGAAGGGGGCCTACGAGCAGTACTTC

D gene: NA
V gene: TRBV6-8
CDR3 length: 15
clone size: few
J gene: TRBJ2-5
CDR3 protein: CASHQWGPGQETQYF
CDR3 DNA: TGTGCCAGCCATCAGTGGGGGCCGGGACAAGAGACCCAGTACTTC

D gene: NA
V gene: TRBV5-1
CDR3 length: 15
clone size: few
J gene: TRBJ2-1
CDR3 protein: CASSLVASGYNEQFF
CDR3 DNA: TGCGCCAGCAGCTTGGTGGCCTCGGGGTACAATGAGCAGTTCTTC

D gene: NA
V gene: TRBV28
CDR3 length: 13
clone size: few
J gene: TRBJ1-6
CDR3 protein: CASRDGPNSPLHF
CDR3 DNA: TGTGCCAGCAGAGATGGGCCGAATTCACCCCTCCACTTT

D gene: NA
V gene: TRBV30
CDR3 length: 14
clone size: few
J gene: TRBJ2-1
CDR3 protein: CAWSVWGVDNEQFF
CDR3 DNA: TGTGCCTGGAGTGTATGGGGGGTAGACAATGAGCAGTTCTTC

D gene: NA
V gene: TRBV29-1
CDR3 length: 12
clone size: NA
J gene: TRBJ2-7
CDR3 protein: CSVARREYEQYF
CDR3 DNA: TGCAGCGTTGCCCGCAGGGAGTACGAGCAGTACTTC

D gene: NA
V gene: TRBV9
CDR3 length: 14
clone size: large
J gene: TRBJ2-1
CDR3 protein: CASTGLGGFNEQFF
CDR3 DNA: TGTGCCAGCACCGGACTAGGGGGCTTTAATGAGCAGTTCTTC

D gene: NA
V gene: TRBV9
CDR3 length: 13
clone size: NA
J gene: TRBJ1-2
CDR3 protein: CASIQQAGNGYTF
CDR3 DNA: TGTGCCAGTATTCAGCAGGCCGGTAACGGCTACACCTTC

D gene: TRBD1
V gene: TRBV18
CDR3 length: 14
clone size: NA
J gene: TRBJ2-5
CDR3 protein: CASSRQGKEETQYF
CDR3 DNA: TGTGCCAGCTCCAGACAGGGGAAGGAAGAGACCCAGTACTTC

D gene: NA
V gene: TRBV9
CDR3 length: 13
clone size: medium-sized
J gene: TRBJ2-7
CDR3 protein: CASSPRPHYEQYF
CDR3 DNA: TGTGCCAGCAGCCCCCGGCCCCACTACGAGCAGTACTTC

D gene: NA
V gene: TRBV19
CDR3 length: 16
clone size: large
J gene: TRBJ2-6
CDR3 protein: CASRAQGNSGANVLTF
CDR3 DNA: TGTGCCAGTAGAGCCCAGGGAAACTCTGGGGCCAACGTCCTGACTTTC

D gene: NA
V gene: TRBV6-8
CDR3 length: 13
clone size: few
J gene: TRBJ2-7
CDR3 protein: CASGQGNNYEQYF
CDR3 DNA: TGTGCCAGCGGCCAGGGTAATAACTACGAGCAGTACTTC

D gene: NA
V gene: TRBV6-8
CDR3 length: 15
clone size: NA
J gene: TRBJ2-3
CDR3 protein: CASSEPAPRGRTQYF
CDR3 DNA: TGTGCCAGCAGTGAGCCGGCGCCTCGGGGTAGGACGCAGTATTTT

D gene: TRBD1
V gene: TRBV11-3
CDR3 length: 16
clone size: NA
J gene: TRBJ1-3
CDR3 protein: CASGSQGEGAKNTIYF
CDR3 DNA: TGTGCCAGCGGCTCCCAGGGGGAGGGGGCGAAGAACACCATATATTTT

D gene: TRBD1
V gene: TRBV28
CDR3 length: 16
clone size: few
J gene: TRBJ1-5
CDR3 protein: CASSPSDRGFNQPQHF
CDR3 DNA: TGTGCCAGCAGCCCCAGCGACAGGGGATTTAATCAGCCCCAGCATTTT

D gene: TRBD1
V gene: TRBV5-1
CDR3 length: 15
clone size: NA
J gene: TRBJ1-1
CDR3 protein: CASSRGTGPNTEAFF
CDR3 DNA: TGCGCCAGCAGCCGCGGGACAGGGCCGAACACTGAAGCTTTCTTT

D gene: NA
V gene: TRBV18
CDR3 length: 13
clone size: NA
J gene: TRBJ1-1
CDR3 protein: CASSPGGSTEAFF
CDR3 DNA: TGTGCCAGCTCCCCAGGTGGGAGCACTGAAGCTTTCTTT

D gene: NA
V gene: TRBV11-3
CDR3 length: 14
clone size: few
J gene: TRBJ2-5
CDR3 protein: CASSVNRGKETQYF
CDR3 DNA: TGTGCCAGCAGCGTAAACAGAGGTAAAGAGACCCAGTACTTC

D gene: NA
V gene: TRBV6-8
CDR3 length: 15
clone size: medium-sized
J gene: TRBJ2-1
CDR3 protein: CASSPRGRTYNEQFF
CDR3 DNA: TGTGCCAGCAGTCCCCGGGGGAGGACCTACAATGAGCAGTTCTTC

D gene: NA
V gene: TRBV7-5
CDR3 length: 15
clone size: NA
J gene: TRBJ2-2
CDR3 protein: CASSPREGATGELFF
CDR3 DNA: TGTGCCAGCAGCCCCCGAGAGGGGGCCACCGGGGAGCTGTTTTTT

D gene: NA
V gene: TRBV6-8
CDR3 length: 20
clone size: medium-sized
J gene: TRBJ1-3
CDR3 protein: CASSYRSTQGRVDSGNTIYF
CDR3 DNA: TGTGCCAGCAGTTACAGATCCACCCAAGGGAGGGTAGACTCTGGAAACACCATATATTTT

D gene: NA
V gene: TRBV9
CDR3 length: 16
clone size: NA
J gene: TRBJ2-5
CDR3 protein: CASNPFGQGSQETQYF
CDR3 DNA: TGTGCCAGCAACCCGTTTGGTCAGGGCTCCCAAGAGACCCAGTACTTC

D gene: NA
V gene: TRBV18
CDR3 length: 15
clone size: few
J gene: TRBJ2-5
CDR3 protein: CASSTSGGKQETQYF
CDR3 DNA: TGTGCCAGCTCAACGTCAGGAGGGAAACAAGAGACCCAGTACTTC

D gene: NA
V gene: TRBV7-8
CDR3 length: 13
clone size: few
J gene: TRBJ1-1
CDR3 protein: CASSAWWRTEAFF
CDR3 DNA: TGTGCCAGCAGCGCCTGGTGGCGTACTGAAGCTTTCTTT

D gene: NA
V gene: TRBV10-2
CDR3 length: 17
clone size: NA
J gene: TRBJ1-5
CDR3 protein: CASSDALKGKSNQPQHF
CDR3 DNA: TGCGCCAGCAGTGATGCCCTAAAAGGGAAAAGCAATCAGCCCCAGCATTTT

D gene: NA
V gene: TRBV10-3
CDR3 length: 13
clone size: NA
J gene: TRBJ1-5
CDR3 protein: CAISESRNQPQHF
CDR3 DNA: TGTGCCATCAGTGAGTCGAGGAATCAGCCCCAGCATTTT

D gene: NA
V gene: TRBV11-3
CDR3 length: 18
clone size: medium-sized
J gene: TRBJ1-5
CDR3 protein: CASSSGGAGMGSNQPQHF
CDR3 DNA: TGTGCCAGCAGCTCGGGTGGGGCAGGGATGGGCAGCAATCAGCCCCAGCATTTT

D gene: NA
V gene: TRBV5-1
CDR3 length: 14
clone size: NA
J gene: TRBJ1-1
CDR3 protein: CASSADGLNTEAFF
CDR3 DNA: TGCGCCAGCAGCGCCGACGGTTTGAACACTGAAGCTTTCTTT

D gene: TRBD2
V gene: TRBV6-8
CDR3 length: 18
clone size: NA
J gene: TRBJ2-1
CDR3 protein: CASSPSTSGTSSYNEQFF
CDR3 DNA: TGTGCCAGCAGTCCCTCGACTAGCGGGACGAGCTCCTACAATGAGCAGTTCTTC

D gene: NA
V gene: TRBV5-1
CDR3 length: 15
clone size: NA
J gene: TRBJ2-6
CDR3 protein: CASSLVGAGANVLTF
CDR3 DNA: TGCGCCAGCAGCTTGGTAGGCGCTGGGGCCAACGTCCTGACTTTC

D gene: NA
V gene: TRBV11-3
CDR3 length: 17
clone size: medium-sized
J gene: TRBJ2-2
CDR3 protein: CASSLSVNLEDTGELFF
CDR3 DNA: TGTGCCAGCAGCTTAAGTGTTAACCTAGAGGACACCGGGGAGCTGTTTTTT

D gene: TRBD1
V gene: TRBV19
CDR3 length: 16
clone size: NA
J gene: TRBJ2-7
CDR3 protein: CASSEPPGQGSDEQYF
CDR3 DNA: TGTGCCAGTAGTGAACCCCCGGGACAGGGGTCCGACGAGCAGTACTTC

D gene: TRBD1
V gene: TRBV6-8
CDR3 length: 14
clone size: NA
J gene: TRBJ1-1
CDR3 protein: CASTPTGVNTEAFF
CDR3 DNA: TGTGCCAGCACCCCGACAGGGGTGAACACTGAAGCTTTCTTT

D gene: NA
V gene: TRBV25-1
CDR3 length: 15
clone size: NA
J gene: TRBJ2-2
CDR3 protein: CASSIGVANTGELFF
CDR3 DNA: TGTGCCAGCAGCATTGGCGTCGCGAACACCGGGGAGCTGTTTTTT

D gene: NA
V gene: TRBV18
CDR3 length: 15
clone size: NA
J gene: TRBJ2-7
CDR3 protein: CASSPYLLSSYEQYF
CDR3 DNA: TGTGCCAGCTCACCATACCTCTTGAGCTCCTACGAGCAGTACTTC

D gene: TRBD1
V gene: TRBV6-8
CDR3 length: 15
clone size: NA
J gene: TRBJ1-6
CDR3 protein: CASSLGGYLNSPLHF
CDR3 DNA: TGTGCCAGCAGTCTAGGGGGCTACTTGAATTCACCCCTCCACTTT

D gene: TRBD1
V gene: TRBV28
CDR3 length: 14
clone size: NA
J gene: TRBJ1-6
CDR3 protein: CASRSGTGRSPLHF
CDR3 DNA: TGTGCCAGCAGGTCCGGGACAGGGAGATCACCCCTCCACTTT

D gene: NA
V gene: TRBV6-8
CDR3 length: 13
clone size: medium-sized
J gene: TRBJ1-2
CDR3 protein: CASSYSGGGGYTF
CDR3 DNA: TGTGCCAGCAGTTACTCAGGGGGAGGGGGCTACACCTTC

D gene: NA
V gene: TRBV11-3
CDR3 length: 14
clone size: few
J gene: TRBJ1-2
CDR3 protein: CASSSGDGDYGYTF
CDR3 DNA: TGTGCCAGCAGCTCCGGGGACGGAGACTATGGCTACACCTTC

D gene: TRBD1
V gene: TRBV6-8
CDR3 length: 16
clone size: NA
J gene: TRBJ2-1
CDR3 protein: CASSYDAGQGSNEQFF
CDR3 DNA: TGTGCCAGCAGTTACGACGCGGGACAGGGTAGTAATGAGCAGTTCTTC

D gene: TRBD1
V gene: TRBV6-8
CDR3 length: 14
clone size: NA
J gene: TRBJ1-1
CDR3 protein: CASSFGTENTEAFF
CDR3 DNA: TGTGCCTCATCGTTTGGGACAGAAAACACTGAAGCTTTCTTT

D gene: TRBD2
V gene: TRBV11-3
CDR3 length: 14
clone size: NA
J gene: TRBJ2-3
CDR3 protein: CASSNPGLEDTQYF
CDR3 DNA: TGTGCCAGCAGCAATCCGGGACTAGAGGATACGCAGTATTTT

D gene: NA
V gene: TRBV19
CDR3 length: 13
clone size: NA
J gene: TRBJ2-1
CDR3 protein: CASSIRAGVQQFF
CDR3 DNA: TGTGCCAGTAGTATAAGGGCAGGGGTACAGCAGTTCTTC

D gene: TRBD1
V gene: TRBV11-1
CDR3 length: 17
clone size: NA
J gene: TRBJ1-5
CDR3 protein: CASSPWTGANSNQPQHF
CDR3 DNA: TGTGCCAGCAGCCCCTGGACAGGGGCTAATAGCAATCAGCCCCAGCATTTT

D gene: NA
V gene: TRBV11-3
CDR3 length: 15
clone size: few
J gene: TRBJ2-7
CDR3 protein: CASSFAGTVSYEQYF
CDR3 DNA: TGTGCCAGCAGCTTCGCCGGGACGGTCTCCTACGAGCAGTACTTC

D gene: TRBD1
V gene: TRBV28
CDR3 length: 17
clone size: NA
J gene: TRBJ1-5
CDR3 protein: CASKRGTGGGSNQPQHF
CDR3 DNA: TGTGCCAGCAAGCGCGGGACAGGGGGCGGGAGCAATCAGCCCCAGCATTTT

D gene: NA
V gene: TRBV6-8
CDR3 length: 13
clone size: few
J gene: TRBJ1-6
CDR3 protein: CAIGDTNNSPLHF
CDR3 DNA: TGTGCCATCGGGGACACGAATAATTCACCCCTCCACTTT

D gene: TRBD1
V gene: TRBV11-3
CDR3 length: 19
clone size: NA
J gene: TRBJ2-1
CDR3 protein: CASSLVGQGLIGSYNEQFF
CDR3 DNA: TGTGCCAGCAGCTTGGTGGGACAGGGACTAATAGGCTCCTACAATGAGCAGTTCTTC

D gene: NA
V gene: TRBV25-1
CDR3 length: 14
clone size: NA
J gene: TRBJ1-5
CDR3 protein: CASSAHASNQPQHF
CDR3 DNA: TGTGCCAGCAGCGCCCATGCTAGCAATCAGCCCCAGCATTTT

D gene: TRBD2
V gene: TRBV11-3
CDR3 length: 14
clone size: medium-sized
J gene: TRBJ2-2
CDR3 protein: CASSSSGGAGELFF
CDR3 DNA: TGTGCCAGCAGCTCCAGCGGGGGGGCGGGGGAGCTGTTTTTT

D gene: NA
V gene: TRBV6-8
CDR3 length: 12
clone size: medium-sized
J gene: TRBJ2-7
CDR3 protein: CASSGDTYEQYF
CDR3 DNA: TGTGCCAGCAGTGGGGACACCTACGAGCAGTACTTC